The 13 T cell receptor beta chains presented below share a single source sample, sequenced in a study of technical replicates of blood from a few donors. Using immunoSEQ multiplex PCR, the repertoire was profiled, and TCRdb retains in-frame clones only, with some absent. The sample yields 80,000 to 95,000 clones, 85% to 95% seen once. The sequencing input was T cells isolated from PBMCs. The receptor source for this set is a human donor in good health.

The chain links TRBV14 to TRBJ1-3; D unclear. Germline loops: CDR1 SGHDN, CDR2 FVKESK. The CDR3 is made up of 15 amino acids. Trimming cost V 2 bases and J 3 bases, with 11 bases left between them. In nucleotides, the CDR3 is TGTGCCAGCAGCCAATATTCCTCTATTGGAAACACCATATATTTT. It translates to CASSQYSSIGNTIYF.

The CDR3, as DNA: TGCAGCGTTGACGCAGGGATGGGGTACAATGAGCAGTTCTTC. Its translation is CSVDAGMGYNEQFF. The J gene is TRBJ2-1, the V gene TRBV29-1, with D tentatively TRBD1 (5 bases). Germline V gives CDR1 SQVTM, CDR2 ANQGSEA. This CDR3 contains 14 residues. Trimming left V 3 bases short and J 4 bases short, with 13 bases between.

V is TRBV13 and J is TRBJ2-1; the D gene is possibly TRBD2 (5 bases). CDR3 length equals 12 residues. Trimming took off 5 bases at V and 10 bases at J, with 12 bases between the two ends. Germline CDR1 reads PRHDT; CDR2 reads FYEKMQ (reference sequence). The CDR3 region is CASSRGWREQFF. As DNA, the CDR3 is TGTGCCAGCAGCCGAGGGTGGCGCGAGCAGTTCTTC.

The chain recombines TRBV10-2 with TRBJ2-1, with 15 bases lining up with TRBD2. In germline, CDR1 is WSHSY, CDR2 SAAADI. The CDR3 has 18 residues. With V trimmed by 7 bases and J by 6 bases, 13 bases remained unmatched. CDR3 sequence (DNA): TGCGCCAGCACGGGTCCGGGGACTAGCGGGAGGAGTTTCAATGAGCAGTTCTTC. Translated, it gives CASTGPGTSGRSFNEQFF.

The CDR3 DNA sequence: TGCGCCAGCAGCTCGAGGGGGAGGGGCACTGAAGCTTTCTTT. It codes for CASSSRGRGTEAFF. The chain has TRBV10-2 and TRBJ1-1; tentative D call: TRBD1 (6 bases). Trimming took 6 bases from V and 4 from J, leaving 15 bases between them. Looked up from germline, CDR1 is WSHSY and CDR2 is SAAADI. The CDR3 runs 14 residues.

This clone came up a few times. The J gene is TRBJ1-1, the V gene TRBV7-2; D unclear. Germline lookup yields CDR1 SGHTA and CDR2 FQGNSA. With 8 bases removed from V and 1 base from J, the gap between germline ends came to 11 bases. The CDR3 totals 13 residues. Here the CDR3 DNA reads TGTGCCAGCTCGCCCGCGGAGAACACTGAAGCTTTCTTT. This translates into CASSPAENTEAFF.

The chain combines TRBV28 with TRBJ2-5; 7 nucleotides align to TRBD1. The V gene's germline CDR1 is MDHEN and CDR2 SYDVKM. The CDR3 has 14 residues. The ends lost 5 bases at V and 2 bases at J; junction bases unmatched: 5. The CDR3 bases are TGTGCCAGCAGTCGGGGACAGCCACAAGAGACCCAGTACTTC. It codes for CASSRGQPQETQYF.

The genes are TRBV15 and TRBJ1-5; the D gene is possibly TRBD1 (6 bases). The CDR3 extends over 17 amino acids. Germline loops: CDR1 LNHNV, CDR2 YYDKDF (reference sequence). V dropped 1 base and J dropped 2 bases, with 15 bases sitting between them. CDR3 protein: CATSRGGGGDGNQPQHF. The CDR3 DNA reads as TGTGCCACCAGCAGAGGGGGGGGCGGAGATGGCAATCAGCCCCAGCATTTT.

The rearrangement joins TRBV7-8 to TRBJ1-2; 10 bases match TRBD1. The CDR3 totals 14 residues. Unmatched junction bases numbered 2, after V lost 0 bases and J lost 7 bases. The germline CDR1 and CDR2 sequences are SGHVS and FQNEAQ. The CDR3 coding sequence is TGTGCCAGCAGCTTAGCGGGACAGGGGTCTGGCTACACCTTC. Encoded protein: CASSLAGQGSGYTF.

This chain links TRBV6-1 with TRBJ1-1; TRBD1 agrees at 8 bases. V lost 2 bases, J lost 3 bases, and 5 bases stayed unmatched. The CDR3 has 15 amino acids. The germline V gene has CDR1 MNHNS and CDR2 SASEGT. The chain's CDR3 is CASSEYDRGDTEAFF. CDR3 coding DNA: TGTGCCAGCAGTGAATACGACAGGGGCGACACTGAAGCTTTCTTT.

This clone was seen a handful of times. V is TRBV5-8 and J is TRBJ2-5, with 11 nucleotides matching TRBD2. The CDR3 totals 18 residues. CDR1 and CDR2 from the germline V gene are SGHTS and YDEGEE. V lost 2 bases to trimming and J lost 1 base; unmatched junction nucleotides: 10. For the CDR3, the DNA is TGTGCCAGCAGCTTTCTACTAGCGGGAGTCTCGACCCAAGAGACCCAGTACTTC. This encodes CASSFLLAGVSTQETQYF.

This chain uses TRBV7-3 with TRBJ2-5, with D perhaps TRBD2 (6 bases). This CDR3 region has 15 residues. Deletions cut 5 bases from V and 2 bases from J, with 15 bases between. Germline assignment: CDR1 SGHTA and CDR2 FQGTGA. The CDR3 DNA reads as TGTGCCAGCAGCCCCCGGGCAGGGAGGCAAGAGACCCAGTACTTC. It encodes CASSPRAGRQETQYF.

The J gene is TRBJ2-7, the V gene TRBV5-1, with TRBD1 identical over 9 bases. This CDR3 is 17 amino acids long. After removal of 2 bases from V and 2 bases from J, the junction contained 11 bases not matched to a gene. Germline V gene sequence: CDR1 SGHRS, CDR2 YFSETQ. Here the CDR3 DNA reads TGCGCCAGCAGCTTAACGCCGACAGGGGGTTATGCCTACGAGCAGTACTTC. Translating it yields CASSLTPTGGYAYEQYF.